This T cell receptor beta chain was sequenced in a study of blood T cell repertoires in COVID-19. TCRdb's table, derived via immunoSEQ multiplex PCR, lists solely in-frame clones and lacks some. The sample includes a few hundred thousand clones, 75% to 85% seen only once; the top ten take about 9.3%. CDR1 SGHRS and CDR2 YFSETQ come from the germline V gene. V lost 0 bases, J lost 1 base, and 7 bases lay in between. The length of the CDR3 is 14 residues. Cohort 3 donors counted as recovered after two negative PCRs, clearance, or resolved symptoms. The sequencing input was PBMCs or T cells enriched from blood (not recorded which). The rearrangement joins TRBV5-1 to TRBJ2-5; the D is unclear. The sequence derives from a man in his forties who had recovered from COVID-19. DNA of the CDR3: TGCGCCAGCAGCTTGGATAGCTCCCAAGAGACCCAGTACTTC. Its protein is CASSLDSSQETQYF. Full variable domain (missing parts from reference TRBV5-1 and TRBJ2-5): KAGVTQTPRYLIKTRGQQVTLSCSPISGHRSVSWYQQTPGQGLQFLFEYFSETQRNKGNFPGRFSGRQFSNSRSEMNVSTLELGDSALYLCASSLDSSQETQYFGPGTRLLVL.